The entry below describes one T cell receptor beta chain. This sample was taken from a study of control samples from healthy donors and cancer patients. This table comes from immunoSEQ multiplex PCR, and its TCRdb copy is limited to in-frame clones, with some not included. Of 120,000 to 150,000 clones listed, approximately 90% are singletons. This CDR3 contains 16 residues. After removal of 4 bases from V and 0 bases from J, the junction contained 3 bases not matched to a gene. Germline CDR1 SGHNT, CDR2 YYREEE (reference sequence). This sequence was found in a woman aged 30 to 39 in good health. The rearrangement joins TRBV5-4 to TRBJ1-4; 10 nucleotides agree with TRBD1. The sequenced sample consisted of blood. CDR3 sequence (DNA): TGTGCCAGCAGCAGGGGACAGGGGACAACTAATGAAAAACTGTTTTTT. This codes for CASSRGQGTTNEKLFF.